This entry lists 15 T cell receptor beta chains sequenced from one sample in a study of T cell changes during pregnancy in multiple sclerosis. Only in-frame clones appear in the TCRdb table, and some are missing; sequencing was by immunoSEQ multiplex PCR. The sample has 98,000 or so clones, under 95% seen once; the top ten hold about 0.98%. The specimen was peripheral blood, collected after pregnancy. The receptors originated from a female donor with multiple sclerosis, enrolled in a pregnancy study.

CDR3: CASSLRGTGTDTQYF. The DNA of the CDR3 is TGCGCCAGCAGCTTGAGGGGGACAGGGACAGATACGCAGTATTTT. This chain connects TRBV5-1 to TRBJ2-3, with TRBD1 identical over 9 bases. The CDR3 runs 15 residues. Germline V gives CDR1 SGHRS, CDR2 YFSETQ. With V trimmed by 1 base and J by 3 bases, 3 bases remained unmatched.

The V gene is TRBV7-8, the J gene TRBJ2-2, with D uncertain. Germline V gene sequence: CDR1 SGHVS, CDR2 FQNEAQ. V lost 5 bases to trimming and J lost 3 bases, with 4 bases between them. The CDR3 is 12 residues long. CDR3: CASSRDTGELFF. CDR3 sequence (DNA): TGTGCCAGCAGCCGGGACACCGGGGAGCTGTTTTTT.

The J gene is TRBJ2-7, the V gene TRBV25-1, with TRBD1 matching 9 bases. V gave up 1 base and J gave up 5 bases; unmatched junction bases: 6. Germline V CDR1 and CDR2: MGHDK, SYGVNS. The CDR3 covers 15 residues. CDR3 bases: TGTGCCAGCAGTGAATTAAACAGGGGGCTGGACGAGCAGTACTTC. Translation gives CASSELNRGLDEQYF.

The rearrangement joins TRBV15 to TRBJ1-5, with D possibly matching TRBD1 (5 bases). Germline V gives CDR1 LNHNV, CDR2 YYDKDF (reference sequence). This CDR3 spans 19 amino acids. V was shortened by 4 bases and J by 5 bases, with 27 bases between the two germline ends. The CDR3 DNA sequence: TGTGCCACCAGCATCGTTACCGGGACTCTCACGGCATTTTATCAGCCCCAGCATTTT. The encoded protein is CATSIVTGTLTAFYQPQHF.

The V gene is TRBV27, the J gene TRBJ2-7, with 7 positions matching TRBD2. The CDR3 runs 13 residues. Germline V gene sequence: CDR1 MNHEY, CDR2 SMNVEV (reference sequence). J was trimmed by 1 base and V by 8 bases; bases with no gene match: 5. Here the CDR3 reads CASGSGISYEQYF. CDR3 sequence (DNA): TGTGCCAGCGGCAGCGGGATTTCCTACGAGCAGTACTTC.

This rearrangement joins TRBV6-6 to TRBJ1-1; D perhaps matches TRBD1 (5 bases). The ends were cut back, 8 bases at V and 0 bases at J, with 10 bases in the middle. The CDR3 length is 13 residues. The germline V gene has CDR1 MNHNY and CDR2 SVGAGI (reference sequence). Here the CDR3 reads CASVGRMNTEAFF. In DNA form, the CDR3 reads TGTGCCAGCGTGGGGCGCATGAACACTGAAGCTTTCTTT.

This sequence joins TRBV5-1 and TRBJ2-7; weak D call: TRBD1 (5 bases). The CDR3 has 13 amino acids. Germline-derived CDR1 and CDR2 are SGHRS and YFSETQ. V was cut by 2 bases and J by 5 bases, with 11 bases left in between. CDR3 bases: TGCGCCAGCAGCTTTTTTGTGACAGACGAGCAGTACTTC. Protein product: CASSFFVTDEQYF.

The rearrangement uses TRBV28 and TRBJ2-7, with D perhaps TRBD1 (5 bases). The CDR3 consists of 14 residues. V shed 3 bases and J shed 7 bases, with 16 bases lying between them. Germline values: CDR1 MDHEN, CDR2 SYDVKM. CDR3 region: CASSFPRDPWEQYF. The CDR3 region has the DNA TGTGCCAGCAGTTTCCCCAGGGATCCTTGGGAGCAGTACTTC.

This clone was detected once. The CDR3 DNA is TGTGCCATCAGTGAGGCGGGGACTGGACTCAAATCTCCCAACTATGGCTACACCTTC. Translated: CAISEAGTGLKSPNYGYTF. The chain combines TRBV10-3 with TRBJ1-2, with D maybe TRBD1 (5 bases). Germline V gives CDR1 ENHRY, CDR2 SYGVKD. The CDR3 runs 19 residues. Trimming cost V 2 bases and J 2 bases, with 24 bases left between them.

This chain joins TRBV19 and TRBJ2-1, with unresolved D. From germline, CDR1 is LNHDA and CDR2 SQIVND (reference sequence). The CDR3 is 12 residues long. V lost 5 bases and J lost 7, with 9 bases in between. The CDR3 loop is CASSLGSNEQFF. In nucleotides, the CDR3 is TGTGCCAGTAGTCTCGGGTCTAATGAGCAGTTCTTC.

This chain connects TRBV7-3 to TRBJ1-1, with D possibly matching TRBD1 (5 bases). This CDR3 spans 17 amino acids. Germline V gene lookup returns CDR1 SGHTA and CDR2 FQGTGA. Trimming removed 1 base at V and 3 bases at J, with 18 bases between. The CDR3 protein is CASSLNPEGIGDTEAFF. As DNA, the CDR3 is TGTGCCAGCAGCTTAAATCCGGAGGGGATTGGGGACACTGAAGCTTTCTTT.

The chain uses TRBV11-3 and TRBJ2-1; D perhaps matches TRBD2 (6 bases). The CDR3 runs to 17 residues. CDR1 and CDR2 (germline): SGHNT, YENEEA. V lost 5 bases to trimming and J lost 6 bases, with 23 bases between them. The CDR3 DNA reads as TGTGCCAGCAGCCCTAAACGGGGGAGCGGGTCAGCCAATGAGCAGTTCTTC. Its protein is CASSPKRGSGSANEQFF.

The genes are TRBV11-2 and TRBJ1-4, with D unresolved. Between the trimmed V and J ends, which lost 3 bases and 4 bases, there was a span of 6 bases. The CDR3 loop spans 13 amino acids. Per the germline V gene, CDR1 is SGHAT and CDR2 is FQNNGV. This chain's CDR3 is CASSFQINEKLFF. In DNA form, the CDR3 reads TGTGCCAGCAGCTTTCAAATTAATGAAAAACTGTTTTTT.

This clone was seen more than once but under ten times. CDR3 bases: TGTGCCATCAGTGAGTCGATGGGGGCTAGCGGGTACAATGAGCAGTTCTTC. Encoded protein: CAISESMGASGYNEQFF. J is TRBJ2-1 and V is TRBV10-3; 8 bases map to TRBD2. The CDR3 extends over 17 amino acids. Germline V gene sequence: CDR1 ENHRY, CDR2 SYGVKD. V gave up 0 bases and J gave up 4 bases; unmatched junction bases: 8.

This sequence joins TRBV14 and TRBJ1-1; D possibly corresponds to TRBD1 (5 bases). Per the germline V gene, CDR1 is SGHDN and CDR2 is FVKESK. Trimming shortened V by 4 bases and J by 0 bases, and 15 bases separated the two germline ends. There are 16 residues in the CDR3. The CDR3 spells CASSRFTQGVNTEAFF. CDR3 in DNA: TGTGCCAGCAGCCGGTTTACTCAGGGCGTGAACACTGAAGCTTTCTTT. The complete variable domain, with remaining parts taken from reference TRBV14 and TRBJ1-1, reads EAGVTQFPSHSVIEKGQTVTLRCDPISGHDNLYWYRRVMGKEIKFLLHFVKESKQDESGMPNNRFLAERTGGTYSTLKVQPAELEDSGVYFCASSRFTQGVNTEAFFGQGTRLTVV.